A single sample gave rise to the 26 T cell receptor beta chains below, sequenced in a study of blood T cell repertoires in COVID-19. Produced via immunoSEQ multiplex PCR; TCRdb's table is partial and in-frame only. Among 35,000 to 50,000 clones, roughly 87% were seen once, and the ten largest hold 15%. Material: peripheral blood. All receptors derive from a man aged 60 to 69 with active COVID-19.

The chain has TRBV7-2 and TRBJ2-1; TRBD2 matches at 9 bases. The V gene's germline CDR1 is SGHTA and CDR2 FQGNSA. CDR3 length: 15 amino acids. V shed 5 bases, J shed 8 bases, and the junction held 10 bases outside the gene matches. In DNA form, the CDR3 reads TGTGCCAGCAGCACAAGTTGGCGGGAGGGGGATGAGCAGTTCTTC. Its translation: CASSTSWREGDEQFF.

This clone was observed a handful of times. This chain connects TRBV6-2 or TRBV6-3 to TRBJ2-5; no reliable D call. The CDR3 spans 14 residues. Germline CDR1 is MNHEY and CDR2 is SVGEGT. V was shortened by 5 bases and J by 5 bases, with 15 bases between the two germline ends. The CDR3 nucleotides are TGTGCCAGCAGTCCCGGGTCAGCGAGGGAGACCCAGTACTTC. It is translated as CASSPGSARETQYF.

Written as DNA, the CDR3 is TGTGCCAGCAGGCCCTCGGGGGGCTCCTACGAGCAGTACTTC. Residues: CASRPSGGSYEQYF. The genes are TRBV11-2 and TRBJ2-7; 7 bases line up with TRBD2. This CDR3 is built from 14 residues. Germline V gene lookup returns CDR1 SGHAT and CDR2 FQNNGV. V gave up 6 bases and J gave up 0 bases; unmatched junction bases: 5.

The genes are TRBV11-3 and TRBJ2-2; 8 bases map to TRBD1. Germline CDR1 and CDR2: SGHNT and YENEEA. With V trimmed by 4 bases and J by 6 bases, 4 bases remained unmatched. This CDR3 contains 14 residues. The CDR3 coding sequence is TGTGCCAGCAGCTACAGGGGGGAGGCCGGGGAGCTGTTTTTT. This translates into CASSYRGEAGELFF.

The CDR3 is CASSPSGTGGFDEQYF. The CDR3 bases are TGCGCCAGCAGCCCCTCAGGGACAGGGGGCTTCGACGAGCAGTACTTC. The J gene is TRBJ2-7, the V gene TRBV5-1, with 12 bases lining up with TRBD1. V trimming: 4 bases; J trimming: 5 bases; junction bases outside the gene matches: 10. Germline V CDR1 and CDR2: SGHRS, YFSETQ. The CDR3 is made up of 16 amino acids. Drawing the rest from reference TRBV5-1 and TRBJ2-7, the complete variable domain is KAGVTQTPRYLIKTRGQQVTLSCSPISGHRSVSWYQQTPGQGLQFLFEYFSETQRNKGNFPGRFSGRQFSNSRSEMNVSTLELGDSALYLCASSPSGTGGFDEQYFGPGTRLTVT.

V is TRBV4-1 and J is TRBJ2-7; 8 nucleotides agree with TRBD1. Germline-derived CDR1 and CDR2 are MGHRA and YSYEKL. V shed 4 bases, J shed 3 bases, and the junction held 5 bases outside the gene matches. CDR3 length: 14 residues. CDR3 amino acids: CASSLGQGNYEQYF. The CDR3 DNA follows: TGCGCCAGCAGCCTTGGACAGGGTAACTACGAGCAGTACTTC.

This rearrangement joins TRBV7-3 to TRBJ2-3; 11 bases agree with TRBD2. CDR1 is SGHTA and CDR2 is FQGTGA in the germline V gene. J gave up 0 bases and V 3 bases, and 11 bases lay outside the gene matches. This CDR3 spans 19 amino acids. CDR3 sequence: CASSLLPGLADTSTDTQYF. The CDR3 DNA follows: TGTGCCAGCAGCTTGCTTCCGGGACTAGCGGATACTAGCACAGATACGCAGTATTTT.

Here the CDR3 DNA reads TGTGCCAGCAGTGATGGGGGGGCGGGGGTTAATTCACCCCTCCACTTT. Translated: CASSDGGAGVNSPLHF. V usage is TRBV25-1 and J usage is TRBJ1-6; TRBD1 might be the D (6 bases). With 3 bases removed from V and 6 bases from J, the gap between germline ends came to 15 bases. The V gene's germline CDR1 is MGHDK and CDR2 SYGVNS. This CDR3 is built from 16 residues. Filled out from reference TRBV25-1 and TRBJ1-6, the complete variable domain reads EADIYQTPRYLVIGTGKKITLECSQTMGHDKMYWYQQDPGMELHLIHYSYGVNSTEKGDLSSESTVSRIRTEHFPLTLESARPSHTSQYLCASSDGGAGVNSPLHFGNGTRLTVT.

The rearrangement links TRBV12-3 or TRBV12-4 to TRBJ2-3; possibly TRBD1 for D (7 bases). Trimming removed 7 bases at V and 11 bases at J, with 19 bases between. The CDR3 covers 13 residues. The DNA of the CDR3 is TGTGCCAGCATGGGGCAGGGGGAGGTTGGGCAGTATTTT. Translated, it gives CASMGQGEVGQYF.

V usage is TRBV6-6 and J usage is TRBJ1-1, with 10 bases matching TRBD1. Per the germline V gene, CDR1 is MNHNY and CDR2 is SVGAGI (reference sequence). The junction had 9 bases not matched to a gene; V was cut back by 5 bases and J by 0 bases. This CDR3 region has 17 residues. The CDR3 region is CASSRWTGGGLNTEAFF. CDR3 nucleotide sequence: TGTGCCAGCAGTAGATGGACAGGGGGAGGCCTGAACACTGAAGCTTTCTTT.

V usage is TRBV30 and J usage is TRBJ2-1; D may be TRBD2 (5 bases). CDR1 and CDR2 (germline): GTSNPN, SVGIG (reference sequence). The V gene lost 3 bases and the J gene lost 6 bases, with 15 bases spanning the gap. CDR3 size: 14 residues. The CDR3 loop is CAWRMDSLVNEQFF. CDR3 nucleotide sequence: TGTGCCTGGAGAATGGACTCCCTCGTCAATGAGCAGTTCTTC.

The chain uses TRBV18 and TRBJ2-5; 8 bases are a match to TRBD1. With V trimmed by 2 bases and J by 5 bases, 4 bases remained unmatched. The CDR3 contains 14 residues. CDR1 KGHSH and CDR2 LQKENI come from the germline V gene. The CDR3 sequence: CASSPGQGWETQYF. In DNA, the CDR3 is TGTGCCAGCTCACCAGGACAGGGCTGGGAGACCCAGTACTTC.

The gene calls are TRBV19 and TRBJ1-5, with 7 bases identical to TRBD1. CDR1 is LNHDA, CDR2 SQIVND, per germline (reference sequence). CDR3 length equals 15 residues. The trim removed 3 bases at V and 6 bases at J, leaving 8 bases unmatched. In DNA, the CDR3 is TGTGCCAGTAGTATGAGAGGGCAGGGGGGTCAGCCCCAGCATTTT. Protein sequence: CASSMRGQGGQPQHF.

The CDR3 DNA is TGTGCCAGCAGTCCCTACGAGGGACAGGCTAACTATGGCTACACCTTC. Protein product: CASSPYEGQANYGYTF. The V gene is TRBV6-2 or TRBV6-3, the J gene TRBJ1-2; 8 nucleotides line up with TRBD1. CDR3 length equals 16 residues. Trimming at V came to 5 bases and at J to 0 bases, leaving 8 bases not matched to a gene. In germline, CDR1 is MNHEY, CDR2 SVGEGT.

This clone was found once. The V gene is TRBV7-3, the J gene TRBJ2-5; D may be TRBD1 (5 bases). The germline V and J ends were trimmed by 5 bases and 4 bases, with 11 bases remaining between them. The germline V gene encodes CDR1 SGHTA and CDR2 FQGTGA. The CDR3 is made up of 13 amino acids. CDR3 nucleotide sequence: TGTGCCAGCAGCCCAGGGTTTGGAGAGACCCAGTACTTC. Translating it yields CASSPGFGETQYF.

The chain combines TRBV5-1 with TRBJ1-6; 11 bases line up with TRBD1. This CDR3 spans 15 amino acids. With 0 bases clipped from V and 14 bases from J, the junction kept 7 bases outside the gene matches. From germline, CDR1 is SGHRS and CDR2 YFSETQ. This CDR3 reads CASSLGGQGEATLHF. DNA of the CDR3: TGCGCCAGCAGCTTGGGGGGACAGGGGGAAGCGACCCTCCACTTT.

This chain connects TRBV7-2 to TRBJ1-5, with D unresolved. V lost 5 bases to trimming and J lost 1 base, with 15 bases between them. The CDR3 consists of 16 residues. In germline, CDR1 is SGHTA, CDR2 FQGNSA. CDR3 amino acids: CASSEEIGRSNQPQHF. The CDR3 nucleotides are TGTGCCAGCAGCGAGGAGATAGGGAGGAGCAATCAGCCCCAGCATTTT.

This clone was seen a few times. This chain joins TRBV27 and TRBJ2-1; 12 bases are shared with TRBD1. CDR3 length equals 14 residues. Germline V lookup: CDR1 MNHEY, CDR2 SMNVEV (reference sequence). V was clipped by 7 bases and J by 8 bases; unmatched bases: 6. In nucleotides, the CDR3 is TGTGCCAGCACTACCGGGACAGGGGGCTATGAGCAGTTCTTC. Its translation: CASTTGTGGYEQFF.

The chain is built from TRBV6-1 and TRBJ1-4; possible D gene TRBD1, 5 bases. V lost 1 base and J 8 bases, leaving 17 bases between the germline ends. Per the germline V gene, CDR1 is MNHNS and CDR2 is SASEGT. The CDR3 has 16 residues. CDR3 bases: TGTGCCAGCAGTGAAGAGTGGTCGGGGGAGGGAGAAAAACTGTTTTTT. Its translation: CASSEEWSGEGEKLFF.

The rearrangement uses TRBV5-1 and TRBJ2-1; D unresolved. Per the germline V gene, CDR1 is SGHRS and CDR2 is YFSETQ. Deletions cut 0 bases from V and 9 bases from J, with 7 bases between. This CDR3 contains 12 residues. This CDR3 reads CASSLDFGEQFF. CDR3 in DNA: TGCGCCAGCAGCTTGGATTTCGGTGAGCAGTTCTTC.

The rearrangement uses TRBV9 and TRBJ2-7, with 8 bases fitting TRBD1. The CDR3 extends over 15 amino acids. J lost 2 bases, V lost 0 bases, and 4 bases had no gene match. From germline, CDR1 is SGDLS and CDR2 YYNGEE. CDR3: CASSVGVDRAYEQYF. The CDR3 DNA follows: TGTGCCAGCAGCGTAGGGGTGGACAGGGCCTACGAGCAGTACTTC.

The V gene is TRBV28, the J gene TRBJ2-7, with a possible D match to TRBD1 (5 bases). Germline CDR1 reads MDHEN; CDR2 reads SYDVKM. This CDR3 comprises 14 residues. Trimming left V 5 bases short and J 0 bases short, with 11 bases between. Here the CDR3 reads CASSHLTDSYEQYF. Here the CDR3 DNA reads TGTGCCAGCAGTCATCTGACAGACTCCTACGAGCAGTACTTC.

There are a few counts of this clone. CDR3 protein: CATSDLYDEQYF. DNA of the CDR3: TGTGCCACCAGTGATTTGTATGACGAGCAGTACTTC. The V call is TRBV24-1, the J call TRBJ2-7; D is undetermined. This CDR3 spans 12 amino acids. The V end lost 0 bases, the J end lost 5 bases, and 4 bases lay between the germline ends. The germline gives CDR1 KGHDR, CDR2 SFDVKD.

The gene calls are TRBV28 and TRBJ2-7, with TRBD2 matching over 8 bases. CDR1 is MDHEN and CDR2 is SYDVKM in the germline V gene. With 6 bases clipped from V and 2 bases from J, the junction kept 6 bases outside the gene matches. CDR3 size: 14 residues. The CDR3 is CASSPPGGAYEQYF. DNA of the CDR3: TGTGCCAGCAGCCCCCCCGGGGGGGCCTACGAGCAGTACTTC.

The chain joins TRBV27 to TRBJ2-1, with 11 bases aligning to TRBD2. The CDR3 runs 16 residues. Germline V lookup: CDR1 MNHEY, CDR2 SMNVEV (reference sequence). The junction had 5 bases not matched to a gene; V was cut back by 6 bases and J by 1 base. CDR3 nucleotide sequence: TGTGCCAGCAGCCAAATAGCGGGAGGGTCCTACAATGAGCAGTTCTTC. Its protein product is CASSQIAGGSYNEQFF.

The chain couples TRBV5-8 to TRBJ1-5; 7 bases match TRBD1. There are 15 residues in the CDR3. The V gene end was trimmed by 7 bases and the J gene end by 1 base; junction bases not matched to a gene: 8. Germline V CDR1 and CDR2: SGHTS, YDEGEE. The CDR3 nucleotides read TGTGCCAGCGGCGACAGGGTGAACAGCAATCAGCCCCAGCATTTT. Translation gives CASGDRVNSNQPQHF.